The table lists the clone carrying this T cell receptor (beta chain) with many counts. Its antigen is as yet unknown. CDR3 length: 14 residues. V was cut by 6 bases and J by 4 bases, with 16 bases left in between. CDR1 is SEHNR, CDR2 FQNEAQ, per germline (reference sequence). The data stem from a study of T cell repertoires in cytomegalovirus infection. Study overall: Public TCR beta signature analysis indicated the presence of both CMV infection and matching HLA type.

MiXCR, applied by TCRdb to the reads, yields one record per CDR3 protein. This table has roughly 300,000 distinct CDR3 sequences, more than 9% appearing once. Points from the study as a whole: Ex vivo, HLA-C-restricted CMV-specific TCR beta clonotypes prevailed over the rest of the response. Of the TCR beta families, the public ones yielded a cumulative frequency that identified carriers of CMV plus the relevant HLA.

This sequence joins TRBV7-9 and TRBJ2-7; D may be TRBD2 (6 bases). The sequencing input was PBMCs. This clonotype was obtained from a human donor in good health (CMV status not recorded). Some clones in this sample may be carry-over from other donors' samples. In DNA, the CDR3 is TGTGCCAGCAGGCCGGGACTGGGACCATACGAGCAGTACTTC. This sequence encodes CASRPGLGPYEQYF.